This T cell receptor beta chain was sequenced for a study of blood T cell repertoires in COVID-19. Study in general: There were acute and convalescent COVID-19 samples, and they came from the United States, Italy and Spain.

Per the authors' pipeline: Amplification with reference gene primers provided the estimates of nucleated cell counts. The data were produced by immunoSEQ multiplex PCR, yet TCRdb's version contains in-frame clones alone and is incomplete. D and trimming were read from the DNA, whereas the V and J calls and clone size are those reported in that table. The data hold some 98,000 clones, with 80% observed a single time. The germline V gene encodes CDR1 SGHNT and CDR2 YYREEE (reference sequence). This CDR3 comprises 15 residues. With 4 bases clipped from V and 3 bases from J, the junction kept 9 bases outside the gene matches. This clone was seen more than once but under ten times.

The V and J genes are TRBV5-4 and TRBJ2-5, with 7 positions matching TRBD1. The clonotype was recovered from a human donor in a cohort sampled during active COVID-19. Sequenced: peripheral blood. CDR3 sequence (DNA): TGTGCCAGCAGCAACTATCCACAGGGGAAAGAGACCCAGTACTTC. Translation: CASSNYPQGKETQYF.